Included here is one T cell receptor beta chain sequence, with context. Its matching antigen is unknown. The junction departs from the called germline gene at one end, perhaps through a read error. These data come from a study of shared clonotypes between healthy human individuals. Study results and limitations: Naive CD4 clonotype sharing across several donors was approximately 5%.

An assay was performed, and its level was deep. This table comes from immunoSEQ multiplex PCR, and its TCRdb copy is limited to in-frame clones, with some not included. The sample lists approximately 330,000 clones; around 70% were seen once. Germline loops: CDR1 SNHLY, CDR2 FYNNEI. There are 11 residues in the CDR3. CD4+ cell separation produced CD45RA+ naive and CD45RA-negative memory subsets. The receptor's source is a man aged 25 to 45 in good health. The sequenced sample consisted of memory CD4+ T cells sorted from blood. Noted subset: CD45RA-negative fraction. This rearrangement joins TRBV2 to TRBJ2-7; D remains unclear. The CDR3 nucleotides read TGTGCCAGCAGTGAAAGTGCACCCCGGCTGTTC. The encoded protein is CASSESAPRLF.